Listed here is a single T cell receptor (beta chain). This sample is part of a study of blood T cell repertoires in COVID-19. Source study methods: Scientists estimated how many nucleated cells there were by amplifying reference gene primers. Clones were sequenced by immunoSEQ multiplex PCR, and TCRdb holds only the in-frame ones, with some missing. From that table come the V and J calls and clone size; the DNA was used to work out D and trimming. The sample contains under 350,000 clones, roughly nine tenths of which appear only once. Trimming took 6 bases from V and 3 from J, leaving 11 bases between them. The CDR3 consists of 14 residues. Per germline, CDR1 SNHLY and CDR2 FYNNEI. All enrollees were about 18 to 89 years old and from about 24 US areas. Researchers sorted participants into cohorts using their self-reported clinical history. The study counted Cohort 3 donors as recovered given two negative PCRs, clearance, or symptom resolution.

The TCR comes from a man in his sixties who had recovered from COVID-19. The J gene is TRBJ1-4, the V gene TRBV2; tentatively, D is TRBD1 (5 bases). Sample: PBMCs or T cells enriched from blood (not recorded which). Written as DNA, the CDR3 is TGTGCCAGCAGACCCGACAGCGCTAATGAAAAACTGTTTTTT. This translates into CASRPDSANEKLFF.